This passage covers 31 T cell receptor beta chains from one sample sequenced in a study of cytomegalovirus exposure and HLA in healthy donors (dated by TCRdb to about 2017). Library creation used the immunoSEQ multiplex PCR assay. A mixture of 60 forward primers for TCR Vbeta segments and 13 reverse primers for TCR Jbeta segments was used in the multiplex PCR. In TCRdb, the immuneACCESS table is reduced to in-frame sequences with V and J assigned. These tables do not hold every clone; where another copy was compared, an unresolved V gene accounts for under half, and the others remain unexplained. The sample table lists more than 150,000 clones, about four fifths of them with a count of one. 1% of the sample lies in the top ten. The sample consisted of PBMCs. Receptors were obtained from a woman aged 50 to 60 in good health and CMV-seropositive.

This chain links TRBV4-3 with TRBJ2-7; 9 positions match TRBD1. V lost 1 base, J lost 3 bases, and 7 bases stayed unmatched. The V gene's germline CDR1 is LGHNA and CDR2 YSLEER. The length of the CDR3 is 16 residues. As DNA, the CDR3 is TGCGCCAGCAGCCAAGCCCTCGGACAGGGGCTCTACGAGCAGTACTTC. Translation gives CASSQALGQGLYEQYF.

The chain has TRBV9 and TRBJ2-5; D might be TRBD2 (6 bases). This CDR3 contains 16 residues. V lost 3 bases to trimming and J lost 5 bases, with 20 bases between them. Germline CDR1 is SGDLS and CDR2 is YYNGEE. Written as DNA, the CDR3 is TGTGCCAGCAGCGGTAGGGGCGGGGTCAAGGGCGAGACCCAGTACTTC. It yields the protein CASSGRGGVKGETQYF.

The chain carries TRBV21-1 and TRBJ1-2. TRBV21-1 is recorded as a pseudogene. This CDR3 contains 16 residues. CDR3 sequence: CASSPKGDGGRYGYTF. The CDR3 DNA reads as TGTGCCAGCAGCCCCAAAGGGGACGGGGGTAGGTATGGCTACACCTTC.

The rearrangement joins TRBV28 to TRBJ2-2; tentatively, D is TRBD1 (6 bases). Per the germline V gene, CDR1 is MDHEN and CDR2 is SYDVKM. Deletions cut 5 bases from V and 7 bases from J, with 17 bases between. CDR3 length: 15 amino acids. The CDR3 DNA reads as TGTGCCAGCAGTGGGGGCTGGGGCGGGCGCGGGGAGCTGTTTTTT. Translation gives CASSGGWGGRGELFF.

V and J are TRBV15 and TRBJ1-6, with TRBD1 matching 9 bases. Per germline, CDR1 LNHNV and CDR2 YYDKDF (reference sequence). V trimming: 5 bases; J trimming: 5 bases; junction bases outside the gene matches: 4. This CDR3 has 15 residues. DNA of the CDR3: TGTGCCACCAGCCCTAGGACAGGGGATAATTCACCCCTCCACTTT. This codes for CATSPRTGDNSPLHF.

The chain has TRBV28 and TRBJ2-5; 10 nucleotides align to TRBD2. CDR3 length: 16 amino acids. Germline loops: CDR1 MDHEN, CDR2 SYDVKM. V trimming: 1 base; J trimming: 1 base; junction bases outside the gene matches: 3. CDR3 bases: TGTGCCAGCAGTTTATCACTAGCGGGACCCCAAGAGACCCAGTACTTC. As protein: CASSLSLAGPQETQYF.

The V call is TRBV19, the J call TRBJ1-5, with no clear D. The germline V and J ends were trimmed by 4 bases and 8 bases, with 15 bases remaining between them. The germline CDR1 and CDR2 sequences are LNHDA and SQIVND (reference sequence). The CDR3 covers 14 residues. The CDR3 DNA is TGTGCCAGTAGTAAGGAGGGTCTGGGAAAGCCCCAGCATTTT. Amino acid sequence: CASSKEGLGKPQHF. Supplemented by reference TRBV19 and TRBJ1-5, the full variable domain reads DGGITQSPKYLFRKEGQNVTLSCEQNLNHDAMYWYRQDPGQGLRLIYYSQIVNDFQKGDIAEGYSVSREKKESFPLTVTSAQKNPTAFYLCASSKEGLGKPQHFGDGTRLSIL.

The rearrangement joins TRBV19 to TRBJ2-1; D perhaps matches TRBD2 (6 bases). CDR3 size: 16 residues. The V end lost 6 bases, the J end lost 0 bases, and 15 bases lay between the germline ends. Germline CDR1 reads LNHDA; CDR2 reads SQIVND (reference sequence). CDR3 loop: CASRTDRGGSYNEQFF. The CDR3 nucleotides read TGTGCCAGTAGAACGGATAGGGGAGGCTCCTACAATGAGCAGTTCTTC.

The genes are TRBV5-6 and TRBJ1-1, with TRBD1 identical over 7 bases. This CDR3 spans 15 amino acids. V was clipped by 0 bases and J by 3 bases; unmatched bases: 5. From germline, CDR1 is SGHDT and CDR2 YYEEEE. The CDR3 loop is CASSLGWTGDTEAFF. The CDR3 region has the DNA TGTGCCAGCAGCTTGGGATGGACAGGTGACACTGAAGCTTTCTTT.

The chain recombines TRBV28 with TRBJ1-5; 7 nucleotides agree with TRBD1. The germline V gene encodes CDR1 MDHEN and CDR2 SYDVKM. The J segment lost 9 bases and the V segment lost 4 bases, leaving 9 bases of the junction unmatched. The CDR3 has 14 residues. The CDR3 reads CASSSKTGPLPQHF. The CDR3, as DNA: TGTGCCAGCAGTTCCAAGACAGGGCCATTGCCCCAGCATTTT.

This clone was recorded a few times. This rearrangement joins TRBV28 to TRBJ2-7; 10 bases match TRBD1. This CDR3 is 15 amino acids long. Germline trimming cut 3 bases from V and 5 bases from J; bases unmatched to any gene: 7. In germline, CDR1 is MDHEN, CDR2 SYDVKM. Here the CDR3 DNA reads TGTGCCAGCAGTTTTGTAGGGACAGGGGTCAACGAGCAGTACTTC. Its protein product is CASSFVGTGVNEQYF. Filled out from reference TRBV28 and TRBJ2-7, the complete variable domain reads DVKVTQSSRYLVKRTGEKVFLECVQDMDHENMFWYRQDPGLGLRLIYFSYDVKMKEKGDIPEGYSVSREKKERFSLILESASTNQTSMYLCASSFVGTGVNEQYFGPGTRLTVT.

The chain carries TRBV2 and TRBJ1-5; possible D gene TRBD1, 6 bases. Germline assignment: CDR1 SNHLY and CDR2 FYNNEI. Trimming shortened V by 7 bases and J by 4 bases, and 11 bases separated the two germline ends. The CDR3 sequence is 13 residues long. The CDR3 protein is CASNPGVNQPQHF. The DNA for the CDR3 is TGTGCCAGCAACCCAGGGGTTAATCAGCCCCAGCATTTT.

V and J are TRBV11-2 and TRBJ2-5; 12 positions agree with TRBD2. CDR1 and CDR2 (germline): SGHAT, FQNNGV. The CDR3 is made up of 15 amino acids. Trimming cost V 5 bases and J 2 bases; bases outside gene matches: 3. DNA of the CDR3: TGTGCCAGCAGCCCTACTAGCGGGAGGCAAGAGACCCAGTACTTC. It translates to CASSPTSGRQETQYF.

This clone was detected once. The chain uses TRBV11-2 and TRBJ2-1; the D is unclear. The CDR3 totals 16 residues. V lost 5 bases to trimming and J lost 0 bases, with 14 bases between them. Germline assignment: CDR1 SGHAT and CDR2 FQNNGV. The CDR3 nucleotides read TGTGCCAGCAGCCTCCGGAGCTCCAGCTCCTACAATGAGCAGTTCTTC. This sequence encodes CASSLRSSSSYNEQFF.

V usage is TRBV28 and J usage is TRBJ2-5, with 10 positions matching TRBD2. This CDR3 comprises 17 residues. Germline V gives CDR1 MDHEN, CDR2 SYDVKM. V dropped 0 bases and J dropped 6; count of bases not matched to a gene: 10. The CDR3 protein is CASSLWGRGTSDQTQYF. CDR3 bases: TGTGCCAGCAGTTTATGGGGGCGAGGGACTAGCGATCAGACCCAGTACTTC.

This clone turned up a few times. The same CDR3 also results from other DNA sequences found in this sample. The chain links TRBV2 to TRBJ2-3, with 7 bases fitting TRBD2. Unmatched junction bases numbered 14, after V lost 6 bases and J lost 2 bases. This CDR3 region has 17 residues. Germline V gene lookup returns CDR1 SNHLY and CDR2 FYNNEI. The CDR3 coding sequence is TGTGCCAGCAGAAAGGTTCCGGCTAGCGGATACACAGATACGCAGTATTTT. Translation gives CASRKVPASGYTDTQYF.

This clone was counted a single time. The chain has TRBV28 and TRBJ2-2, with D tentatively TRBD2 (6 bases). The CDR3 has 16 residues. Trimming took 5 bases from V and 3 from J, leaving 16 bases between them. CDR1 MDHEN and CDR2 SYDVKM come from the germline V gene. CDR3 loop: CASSPYGTGDTGELFF. CDR3 sequence (DNA): TGTGCCAGCAGTCCCTATGGGACGGGGGACACCGGGGAGCTGTTTTTT.

As regards this clone: Relative to the germline gene, one junction end is altered; a read error may explain this. Other nucleotide sequences from this sample produce the same CDR3. The V and J genes are TRBV7-3 and TRBJ2-5, with a tentative D call TRBD1 (7 bases). The CDR3 totals 15 residues. Germline CDR1 and CDR2: SGHTA and FQGTGA. The CDR3 DNA reads TGTGCCAGTAGCTTAGGAGGGGGCAATCAAGAGACCCAGTACTTC. This translates into CASSLGGGNQETQYF.

This sequence joins TRBV5-1 and TRBJ2-5; 7 bases map to TRBD2. The V gene end was trimmed by 4 bases and the J gene end by 4 bases; junction bases not matched to a gene: 7. The germline CDR1 and CDR2 sequences are SGHRS and YFSETQ. This CDR3 spans 14 amino acids. CDR3 coding DNA: TGCGCCAGCAGCCCGGGGAGGGGAGGAGAGACCCAGTACTTC. Protein sequence: CASSPGRGGETQYF.

This clone has a handful of counts. V gene TRBV6-5 combines with J gene TRBJ2-3; D is undetermined. CDR3 length equals 11 residues. Trimming removed 6 bases at V and 2 bases at J, with 3 bases between. Germline assignment: CDR1 MNHEY and CDR2 SVGAGI. The CDR3 region is CASSNTDTQYF. The CDR3 region has the DNA TGTGCCAGCAGCAACACAGATACGCAGTATTTT.

This chain links TRBV28 with TRBJ1-1, with D hard to call. Germline CDR1 is MDHEN and CDR2 is SYDVKM. V was cut by 7 bases and J by 10 bases, with 13 bases left in between. The CDR3 consists of 11 residues. This chain's CDR3 is CASKETRAAFF. The CDR3 bases are TGTGCCAGCAAAGAGACGAGGGCAGCTTTCTTT.

The gene calls are TRBV5-1 and TRBJ1-6; the D gene is possibly TRBD1 (5 bases). The CDR3 is 13 residues long. CDR1 is SGHRS, CDR2 YFSETQ, per germline. The V gene lost 3 bases and the J gene lost 10 bases, with 11 bases spanning the gap. CDR3 residues: CASSSQGSSPLHF. For the CDR3, the DNA is TGCGCCAGCAGCTCCCAGGGAAGCTCACCCCTCCACTTT.

The chain employs TRBV28 and TRBJ1-1, with TRBD1 matching 11 bases. The CDR3 covers 14 residues. J gave up 7 bases and V 5 bases, and 6 bases lay outside the gene matches. Germline V gives CDR1 MDHEN, CDR2 SYDVKM. The CDR3 region is CASSIPGQGGEAFF. The CDR3 DNA sequence: TGTGCCAGCAGTATACCGGGACAGGGGGGTGAAGCTTTCTTT.

This sequence joins TRBV30 and TRBJ2-2; tentative D call: TRBD2 (5 bases). The V end was cut by 1 base, the J end by 7 bases, with 13 bases between. This CDR3 contains 14 residues. The germline gives CDR1 GTSNPN, CDR2 SVGIG (reference sequence). This CDR3 reads CAWSGARGIGELFF. Here the CDR3 DNA reads TGTGCCTGGAGTGGGGCAAGAGGGATCGGGGAGCTGTTTTTT.

J is TRBJ2-5 and V is TRBV2; D not resolved. Germline-derived CDR1 and CDR2 are SNHLY and FYNNEI. V gave up 9 bases and J gave up 2 bases, with 10 bases separating them. The CDR3 has 12 amino acids. CDR3 nucleotides: TGTGCCAGTGTGGCAGGTCAAGAGACCCAGTACTTC. Translated, it gives CASVAGQETQYF.

This rearrangement joins TRBV28 to TRBJ2-1; D is undetermined. V gave up 3 bases and J gave up 7 bases, with 13 bases separating them. Germline loops: CDR1 MDHEN, CDR2 SYDVKM. The length of the CDR3 is 14 residues. The DNA for the CDR3 is TGTGCCAGCAGTTTGAACTACCCACGGAATGAGCAGTTCTTC. It specifies CASSLNYPRNEQFF.

This chain uses TRBV5-1 with TRBJ1-5; D unclear. Trimming took 4 bases from V and 0 from J, leaving 11 bases between them. This CDR3 contains 15 residues. Germline CDR1 and CDR2: SGHRS and YFSETQ. DNA for the CDR3: TGCGCCAGCAGCCTTCCGGGTGGTAGCAATCAGCCCCAGCATTTT. Residues: CASSLPGGSNQPQHF.

The rearrangement links TRBV5-1 to TRBJ2-7, with 7 bases aligning to TRBD2. V dropped 0 bases and J dropped 5; count of bases not matched to a gene: 5. The CDR3 contains 14 residues. Per germline, CDR1 SGHRS and CDR2 YFSETQ. CDR3 loop: CASSLAVGRDEQYF. The CDR3 DNA follows: TGCGCCAGCAGCTTGGCGGTAGGGAGGGACGAGCAGTACTTC.

The chain employs TRBV9 and TRBJ2-6; no definite D call. CDR3 length equals 18 residues. Germline V lookup: CDR1 SGDLS, CDR2 YYNGEE. V was trimmed by 4 bases and J by 0 bases, leaving 17 bases between them. CDR3: CASSPMGPWASGANVLTF. The CDR3 nucleotides read TGTGCCAGCAGCCCGATGGGCCCTTGGGCCTCTGGGGCCAACGTCCTGACTTTC. The whole variable domain, remainder taken from reference TRBV9 and TRBJ2-6, is DSGVTQTPKHLITATGQRVTLRCSPRSGDLSVYWYQQSLDQGLQFLIQYYNGEERAKGNILERFSAQQFPDLHSELNLSSLELGDSALYFCASSPMGPWASGANVLTFGAGSRLTVL.

This chain uses TRBV30 with TRBJ1-4, with a tentative D call TRBD1 (6 bases). Germline-derived CDR1 and CDR2 are GTSNPN and SVGIG (reference sequence). This CDR3 is built from 15 residues. V lost 3 bases to trimming and J lost 0 bases, with 11 bases between them. The CDR3 loop reads CAWSGQSATNEKLFF. The CDR3 DNA sequence: TGTGCCTGGAGCGGACAGAGTGCAACTAATGAAAAACTGTTTTTT.

This rearrangement joins TRBV14 to TRBJ1-6; D perhaps matches TRBD1 (6 bases). Trimming shortened V by 4 bases and J by 4 bases, and 8 bases separated the two germline ends. The CDR3 spans 14 residues. Germline CDR1 and CDR2: SGHDN and FVKESK. The CDR3 spells CASSPDRYNSPLHF. The DNA for the CDR3 is TGTGCCAGCAGCCCGGACAGATATAATTCACCCCTCCACTTT.